This TCR beta chain appears in the sequencing data of a study of shared clonotypes between healthy human individuals (dated by TCRdb to 2020 to 2022). Background on the whole study: The cohort comprised two women and a few men aged 18 to 49 years. To increase sequencing depth and limit assay-specific biases, different laboratories used diverse techniques to prepare libraries and sequence TCR repertoires. The study deeply sequenced blood TCR repertoires of five healthy adults to estimate repertoire size and the extent of clonotype sharing between individuals. Per donor, three plates each were used for CD4 naive and CD4 memory, two for CD8 naive, and one for CD8 memory. Leukapheresis yielded between about 0.8 and 9.5 billion PBMCs per donor. Broader findings and caveats from the paper: When several donors were compared, the shared fraction of clonotypes was about 5.2% for naive CD4, 3.5% to 4% for naive CD8, 2.3% for memory CD4, and roughly 0.43% for memory CD8. Sampling was limited to blood, and TCR repertoires in tissue likely differ from TCR repertoires in blood. Clonotypes shared by all four sorted-subset donors showed higher generation probabilities than non-shared clonotypes. Rarefaction of sorted-subset datasets indicated incomplete sequencing despite the large sequencing depth. Naive subsets generally had larger estimated clonotype richness than memory subsets. The genetic and exposure-history diversity represented was limited by the small number of donors. Pairwise subsampling indicated that sequencing depth was expected to affect the degree of clonotype sharing among donors.

For this clone: This clone's antigen is unknown. Base qualities are not provided; no much larger clone lies one nucleotide away.

Sequences SEHNR (CDR1) and FQNEAQ (CDR2) are obtained from the germline V gene (reference sequence). The CDR3 sequence holds 14 residues, the cysteine and phenylalanine included. Solely the CDR3 DNA is kept, with 42 bases framed from the first base. The V end loses 0 bases and the J end loses 3 bases, and a stretch of 6 bases separates them. Donors were healthy HIV-negative adults with no recently reported acute infections or vaccinations. Every donor was a Caucasian adult residing in Nashville, Tennessee, USA. CD4+ T cells were enriched by magnetic negative selection; naive cells were then positively selected on CD45RA, and the negative fraction formed the memory subset. After blood collection by leukapheresis, PBMCs were isolated using Ficoll-Histopaque density gradient centrifugation and then cryopreserved in the vapor phase of liquid nitrogen. Purity and quantity of every magnetically sorted T cell population were checked by analytical flow cytometry. Genomic DNA was isolated from each sorted fraction and quantified by UV absorbance on a Nanodrop 2000c.

TCR CDR3 regions were amplified from genomic DNA by multiplex PCR using the deep immunoSEQ assay. For each cell subset, the extracted genomic DNA was distributed evenly across all wells of several immunoSEQ 96-well plates, and each plate served as one replicate. For sorted subsets, 200 to 250 ng of genomic DNA, equivalent to around 31,000 T cell genomes, went into each replicate PCR. The purified libraries were quantified using a Qubit 3.0 fluorometer, sized with a Bioanalyzer 2100, and then quantified again using the KAPA Library Quantification kit. A separate single-read 150-cycle Illumina NextSeq 550 flow cell was used to sequence each immunoSEQ 96-well plate. In the paper's pipeline: Because the immunoSEQ output held only junctional sequences and lacked quality scores, the filtering could not match the filtering applied to full-length reads. Sequences were annotated with PyIR, a Python wrapper for IgBLAST v1.9, and V/J genes and CDR3 were assigned using IMGT germline references. Reads were filtered out if the reads had weak V/J assignments (E-value above 1e-6), no CDR3, stop codons, out-of-frame junctions, or ambiguous translated residues. V3J clonotypes were defined as sequences sharing the same inferred V gene, J gene, and CDR3 amino acid sequence. To compute the percentage overlap between repertoires, the number of shared unique clonotypes was divided by the size of the smaller repertoire. RTK rarefaction, the Chao1 estimator, and Recon v2.1 estimates of unobserved clonotypes were used to assess repertoire richness. Generation probabilities for all TCRbeta clonotypes obtained by the gDNA method from several donors were computed using OLGA. Entries here come from immuneACCESS through TCRdb and include only in-frame sequences with V and J called. Some clones fail to appear in such tables; in the studies checked, an unresolved V gene covers under half of the shortfall, and the cause of the remainder is unknown. That table is the source of V, J and clone size, and D and trimming were worked out from the DNA. The sample records about 2.4 million clones, around 90% of which are singletons. Jointly, the top ten make up 0.14% of the sample.

Source material: naive CD4+ T cells sorted from blood. The cell subset or site label on this specimen signifies: CD45RA+ positively selected. The rearrangement joined TRBV7-9 to TRBJ2-1, with the D gene not confidently named. This sequence originates from a man younger than 35 in good health. CDR3 sequence: CASSLAGYYNEQFF. The nucleotide sequence reads TGTGCCAGCAGCTTAGCGGGTTACTACAATGAGCAGTTCTTC.